The entry below gives a single T cell receptor (beta chain) sequence along with its context. Its specific antigen is unknown. Qualities for individual bases were not recorded, and no much larger clone is one base off. This specimen comes from a study of technical replicates of blood from a handful of donors (dated by TCRdb to 2017 to 2019). Inclusive of the bounding cysteine and phenylalanine, the CDR3 is 17 residues long. Only the CDR3 part of the read is kept: 51 bases, read in frame from the first base. CDR1 and CDR2, per the germline V gene, are LGHNA and YNFKEQ. Trimming takes 1 base from V and 3 bases from J, and the germline ends sit 17 bases apart. Library creation used the immunoSEQ multiplex PCR assay. The immuneACCESS repertoire file appears here via TCRdb, limited to in-frame rearrangements. These files lack a portion of the clones; in checked studies, under half of the deficit traces to unresolved V genes, and the cause of the others is not known. The sample yields 70,000 to 95,000 clones; 80% to 95% were counted once. The top ten constitute 0.39% of the sample.

The sequence came from a human donor in good health. Some clones in this sample may be carry-over from other donors' samples. Recombination connected TRBV4-2 to TRBJ2-3, and TRBD2 may be the D gene, going by 5 matching bases. Material for sequencing was T cells isolated from PBMCs. The CDR3 sequence is CASSQGRMVARTDTQYF. The nucleotides are TGTGCCAGCAGCCAAGGGAGGATGGTAGCGCGTACAGATACGCAGTATTTT.